This TCR beta chain was retrieved from a study of T-cell memory formation after mild COVID-19. Germline loops: CDR1 SNHLY, CDR2 FYNNEI. V shed 7 bases and J shed 2 bases, with 27 bases lying between them. The CDR3 totals 20 residues. TCRdb passed the 5' RACE reads through MiXCR, listing each CDR3 protein once. Of a few hundred thousand distinct CDR3 sequences detected, 20% to 25% appear once; the ten largest clones hold 21%. The sample consisted of PBMCs or a T cell subset sorted from them (not recorded which). This receptor was identified in a young man who had mild COVID-19 (a few samples of this study predate the infection). Cell type and time point are not known. The chain couples TRBV2 to TRBJ2-6; possibly TRBD1 or TRBD2 for D (5 bases each). The CDR3 loop is CASNERGKHLRGPGANVLTF. The CDR3 DNA sequence: TGTGCCAGCAACGAACGTGGGAAGCACCTGAGGGGTCCTGGGGCCAACGTCCTGACTTTC.